These 15 T cell receptor beta chains share one sample of origin, sequenced in a study of cytomegalovirus exposure and HLA in healthy donors. Produced via immunoSEQ multiplex PCR; TCRdb's table is partial and in-frame only. The sample yields about 60,000 clones, about 92% seen once. Sequencing was performed on PBMCs. These receptor sequences come from a man between 18 and 35 years old in good health and CMV-seronegative.

The chain employs TRBV6-1 and TRBJ2-1; 15 bases map to TRBD2. V lost 5 bases to trimming and J lost 0 bases; unmatched junction nucleotides: 5. Germline CDR1 reads MNHNS; CDR2 reads SASEGT. This CDR3 has 18 residues. CDR3 residues: CASSKGLAGGSSYNEQFF. CDR3 bases: TGTGCCAGCAGTAAAGGACTAGCGGGAGGGAGCTCCTACAATGAGCAGTTCTTC.

The chain joins TRBV14 to TRBJ1-2; the match to TRBD1 covers 7 bases. The junction had 7 bases not matched to a gene; V was cut back by 0 bases and J by 6 bases. Germline V gives CDR1 SGHDN, CDR2 FVKESK. The CDR3 extends over 15 amino acids. CDR3 residues: CASSQDGATGNGYTF. The CDR3 coding sequence is TGTGCCAGCAGCCAAGATGGTGCGACAGGGAATGGCTACACCTTC.

The chain employs TRBV10-3 and TRBJ2-7; 11 bases are shared with TRBD2. Germline V gives CDR1 ENHRY, CDR2 SYGVKD. The CDR3 is 15 amino acids. V lost 2 bases, J lost 2 bases, and 2 bases stayed unmatched. In DNA form, the CDR3 reads TGTGCCATCAGTGAGGGTAGCGGGAGGGCCTACGAGCAGTACTTC. It yields the protein CAISEGSGRAYEQYF.

This chain joins TRBV13 and TRBJ2-5; tentatively, D is TRBD2 (5 bases). Germline assignment: CDR1 PRHDT and CDR2 FYEKMQ (reference sequence). The CDR3 sequence is 15 residues long. Trimming removed 3 bases at V and 7 bases at J, with 18 bases between. The CDR3 here is CASSFSGTPVGTQYF. DNA for the CDR3: TGTGCCAGCAGCTTTTCGGGAACCCCGGTGGGGACCCAGTACTTC.

This clone occurred once. The V and J genes are TRBV7-2 and TRBJ2-2; D unclear. The CDR3 is 15 residues long. Per the germline V gene, CDR1 is SGHTA and CDR2 is FQGNSA. Trimming pared 5 bases from V and 10 bases from J, leaving 20 bases between. The CDR3 loop reads CASSLKPGTTSELFF. The CDR3, as DNA: TGTGCCAGCAGCCTCAAACCAGGCACCACGTCGGAGCTGTTTTTT.

The chain joins TRBV7-9 to TRBJ2-5, with TRBD2 matching 9 bases. Germline V gene data show CDR1 as SEHNR and CDR2 as FQNEAQ (reference sequence). V lost 3 bases to trimming and J lost 9 bases; unmatched junction nucleotides: 2. This CDR3 is 12 amino acids long. In DNA, the CDR3 is TGTGCCAGCAGCTTGGCGGGAGGGCCCCAGTACTTC. Amino acid sequence: CASSLAGGPQYF. The complete variable domain, with remaining parts taken from reference TRBV7-9 and TRBJ2-5, reads DTGVSQNPRHKITKRGQNVTFRCDPISEHNRLYWYRQTLGQGPEFLTYFQNEAQLEKSRLLSDRFSAERPKGSFSTLEIQRTEQGDSAMYLCASSLAGGPQYFGPGTRLLVL.

The V and J genes are TRBV19 and TRBJ1-1, with a tentative D call TRBD1 (5 bases). Germline lookup yields CDR1 LNHDA and CDR2 SQIVND (reference sequence). Trimming left V 3 bases short and J 1 base short, with 9 bases between. The length of the CDR3 is 14 residues. The CDR3 sequence is CASSITGANTEAFF. The CDR3 nucleotides read TGTGCCAGTAGTATTACAGGAGCGAACACTGAAGCTTTCTTT.

V and J are TRBV7-8 and TRBJ2-2, with D perhaps TRBD1 (6 bases). V shed 5 bases and J shed 4 bases, with 11 bases lying between them. This CDR3 is built from 14 residues. The germline V gene encodes CDR1 SGHVS and CDR2 FQNEAQ. CDR3 residues: CASSRGTTTGELFF. CDR3 bases: TGTGCCAGCAGCAGGGGGACGACCACCGGGGAGCTGTTTTTT.

Concerning this clone: A junction boundary mismatches the germline segment, possibly from a read error. The V gene is TRBV29-1, the J gene TRBJ2-7; 11 bases fit TRBD2. The CDR3 contains 16 residues. Germline lookup yields CDR1 SQVTM and CDR2 ANQGSEA. This CDR3 is CSVEEVGTSGIYEQYF. Here the CDR3 DNA reads TGCAGCGTCGAAGAAGTAGGGACTAGCGGAATATACGAGCAGTACTTC.

This clone was seen only a few times. This chain links TRBV5-1 with TRBJ2-1; the match to TRBD2 covers 10 bases. Germline values: CDR1 SGHRS, CDR2 YFSETQ. V lost 7 bases, J lost 8 bases, and 9 bases stayed unmatched. The CDR3 is 14 amino acids. The DNA for the CDR3 is TGCGCCAGCTCCAGCGGGAGGGCCTTCGATGAGCAGTTCTTC. Protein sequence: CASSSGRAFDEQFF.

Only one count was recorded for this clone. V is TRBV7-3 and J is TRBJ2-7; TRBD1 might be the D (6 bases). The CDR3 is 13 amino acids. In germline, CDR1 is SGHTA, CDR2 FQGTGA. V dropped 5 bases and J dropped 6 bases, with 14 bases sitting between them. DNA for the CDR3: TGTGCCAGCAGCCGGGACAACAGGGCCGAGCAGTACTTC. It specifies CASSRDNRAEQYF.

This clone was found once. The rearrangement uses TRBV19 and TRBJ2-7; maybe TRBD1 (7 bases). The V end lost 8 bases, the J end lost 6 bases, and 11 bases lay between the germline ends. CDR1 is LNHDA, CDR2 SQIVND, per germline (reference sequence). CDR3 size: 11 residues. CDR3: CASHQGGEQYF. CDR3 nucleotide sequence: TGTGCCAGTCACCAGGGGGGCGAGCAGTACTTC.

This clone has only one observation. The sample has other DNA sequences that encode this CDR3 too. V usage is TRBV6-1 and J usage is TRBJ2-7; D is unclear. CDR1 is MNHNS, CDR2 SASEGT, per germline. V gave up 5 bases and J gave up 1 base, with 3 bases separating them. This CDR3 spans 11 amino acids. CDR3 DNA: TGTGCCAGCAGTCCGTCCTACGAGCAGTACTTC. Its translation is CASSPSYEQYF.

In this sample, this clone turned up once. This chain connects TRBV5-4 to TRBJ2-1; no clear D gene. V lost 0 bases to trimming and J lost 8 bases, with 6 bases between them. CDR3 length equals 12 residues. CDR1 is SGHNT, CDR2 YYREEE, per germline (reference sequence). The DNA for the CDR3 is TGTGCCAGCAGCTTGGACCGCGATGAGCAGTTCTTC. Its translation is CASSLDRDEQFF.

The chain combines TRBV30 with TRBJ1-4, with 7 nucleotides matching TRBD1. J gave up 4 bases and V 4 bases, and 3 bases lay outside the gene matches. The CDR3 consists of 13 residues. In germline, CDR1 is GTSNPN, CDR2 SVGIG (reference sequence). The CDR3, as DNA: TGTGCCTGGAACCGGGACAGTAATGAAAAACTGTTTTTT. Amino acids: CAWNRDSNEKLFF.